This T cell receptor (beta chain) was identified during a study of control samples from healthy donors and cancer patients. V gave up 8 bases and J gave up 4 bases; unmatched junction bases: 10. There are 15 residues in the CDR3. Germline-derived CDR1 and CDR2 are MDHEN and SYDVKM. Sequencing used immunoSEQ multiplex PCR; TCRdb keeps in-frame clones, though not all of them. This table holds approximately 84,000 clones, 91% found once. The genes are TRBV28 and TRBJ2-7; TRBD2 agrees at 11 bases. The TCR originated in a young man in good health. The sequenced material came from blood. CDR3 sequence (DNA): TGTGCCAGCCACGCGTATAGCGGGGGGGCGTACGAGCAGTACTTC. It specifies CASHAYSGGAYEQYF. Full variable domain (missing parts from reference TRBV28 and TRBJ2-7): DVKVTQSSRYLVKRTGEKVFLECVQDMDHENMFWYRQDPGLGLRLIYFSYDVKMKEKGDIPEGYSVSREKKERFSLILESASTNQTSMYLCASHAYSGGAYEQYFGPGTRLTVT.